A selection of T cell receptor beta chains follows, all from one sample in a study of T cells after yellow fever vaccination. In TCRdb, the 5' RACE reads were re-called with MiXCR into one record per CDR3 protein. Among hundreds of thousands of distinct CDR3 sequences listed, 8.5% to 10% were seen once. Material: CD4+ T cells sorted from PBMCs, obtained 5 days after the yellow fever booster vaccination. The receptors derive from a man between 18 and 35 years old who received the YFV17D yellow fever vaccine. The CDR3 runs from the conserved cysteine through the conserved F or W. D genes are given only for firm matches. Only part of the rows carry a size: once, few, many, or a class if the clone is expanded.

j_call: TRBJ2-1; v_call: TRBV4-3; clone_size: few; d_call: NA; cdr3_nt: TGCGCCAGCGGATCAGACATCGGTGAAAGCTCCTACAATGAGCAGTTCTTC; cdr3_aa: CASGSDIGESSYNEQFF
j_call: TRBJ2-3; v_call: TRBV7-9; clone_size: NA; d_call: NA; cdr3_nt: TGTGCCAGCAGCAGAAGGACTCGGCCAGATACGCAGTATTTT; cdr3_aa: CASSRRTRPDTQYF
j_call: TRBJ1-4; v_call: TRBV7-6; clone_size: few; d_call: NA; cdr3_nt: TGTGCCAGCAGCCGACTCCGGGACGGTAATGAAAAACTGTTTTTT; cdr3_aa: CASSRLRDGNEKLFF
j_call: TRBJ2-1; v_call: TRBV6-2/TRBV6-3; clone_size: few; d_call: NA; cdr3_nt: TGTGCCAGCAGTTACTCGTCCCATGAGCAGTTCTTC; cdr3_aa: CASSYSSHEQFF
j_call: TRBJ2-3; v_call: TRBV30; clone_size: NA; d_call: NA; cdr3_nt: TGTGCCGGGACCCTGGGAGCGGATACGCAGTATTTT; cdr3_aa: CAGTLGADTQYF
j_call: TRBJ1-2; v_call: TRBV7-9; clone_size: NA; d_call: NA; cdr3_nt: TGTGCCAGCAGCTTATACGCTCGGCGTTTCTATGGCTACACCTTC; cdr3_aa: CASSLYARRFYGYTF
j_call: TRBJ2-6; v_call: TRBV3-1; clone_size: many; d_call: NA; cdr3_nt: TGTGCCAGCAGCCAAGACTTAACTGGGGCCAACGTCCTGACTTTC; cdr3_aa: CASSQDLTGANVLTF
j_call: TRBJ2-5; v_call: TRBV7-9; clone_size: few; d_call: TRBD1; cdr3_nt: TGTGCCAGCAGCTTAGCGGGACAGGGGCGAGAGACCCAGTACTTC; cdr3_aa: CASSLAGQGRETQYF
j_call: TRBJ1-1; v_call: TRBV6-5; clone_size: NA; d_call: NA; cdr3_nt: TGTGCCAGCACAAAAGGGACGAACACTGAAGCTTTCTTT; cdr3_aa: CASTKGTNTEAFF
j_call: TRBJ1-2; v_call: TRBV5-5; clone_size: NA; d_call: TRBD1; cdr3_nt: TGTGCCAGCAGCAAGGACAGGGAGGGAGGCTACACCTTC; cdr3_aa: CASSKDREGGYTF
j_call: TRBJ2-1; v_call: TRBV7-3; clone_size: few; d_call: NA; cdr3_nt: TGTGCCAGCAGCTTAAGTCGGGGATCAGACAATGAGCAGTTCTTC; cdr3_aa: CASSLSRGSDNEQFF
j_call: TRBJ2-5; v_call: TRBV5-1; clone_size: many; d_call: TRBD1; cdr3_nt: TGCGCCAGCAGCTTGGTGTACAGGGGAGATGCCCAGTACTTC; cdr3_aa: CASSLVYRGDAQYF
j_call: TRBJ2-4; v_call: TRBV6-5; clone_size: many; d_call: TRBD1; cdr3_nt: TGTGCCAGCAGTTACCTCGGGACAGGAGAAAACATTCAGTACTTC; cdr3_aa: CASSYLGTGENIQYF
j_call: TRBJ2-3; v_call: TRBV5-1; clone_size: NA; d_call: NA; cdr3_nt: TGCGCCAGCAGCTTGGAGCCCACAGATACGCAGTATTTT; cdr3_aa: CASSLEPTDTQYF
j_call: TRBJ2-5; v_call: TRBV5-4; clone_size: NA; d_call: TRBD2; cdr3_nt: TGTGCCAGCAGCGCAAACAAGGGACTAGCGGGGGGGGAGACCCAGTACTTC; cdr3_aa: CASSANKGLAGGETQYF
j_call: TRBJ2-3; v_call: TRBV12-3/TRBV12-4; clone_size: few; d_call: NA; cdr3_nt: TGTGCCAGCACCCCAGGGGTCACAGATACGCAGTATTTT; cdr3_aa: CASTPGVTDTQYF
j_call: TRBJ1-2; v_call: TRBV5-1; clone_size: few; d_call: NA; cdr3_nt: TGCGCCAGCAGCTTGGAAGGGAGTGAAGGCTACACCTTC; cdr3_aa: CASSLEGSEGYTF
j_call: TRBJ2-3; v_call: TRBV9; clone_size: NA; d_call: TRBD1; cdr3_nt: TGTGCCAGCAGCGTAGGTCGGACAGGGGGCGCTCAAACAGATACGCAGTATTTT; cdr3_aa: CASSVGRTGGAQTDTQYF
j_call: TRBJ2-3; v_call: TRBV29-1; clone_size: NA; d_call: NA; cdr3_nt: TGCAGCGTTCGGGACGGAGATACGCAGTATTTT; cdr3_aa: CSVRDGDTQYF
j_call: TRBJ1-3; v_call: TRBV9; clone_size: few; d_call: NA; cdr3_nt: TGTGCCAGCAGCGTAGACAGTCCCATCTCTGGAAACACCATATATTTT; cdr3_aa: CASSVDSPISGNTIYF
j_call: TRBJ1-5; v_call: TRBV7-2; clone_size: once; d_call: TRBD1; cdr3_nt: TGTGCCAGCAGCCCGGACAGGCAGATGCCCCAGCATTTT; cdr3_aa: CASSPDRQMPQHF
j_call: TRBJ1-1; v_call: TRBV5-1; clone_size: NA; d_call: NA; cdr3_nt: TGCGCCAGCAGCGGAGGACTAGGGTACACTGAAGCTTTCTTT; cdr3_aa: CASSGGLGYTEAFF
j_call: TRBJ1-1; v_call: TRBV20-1; clone_size: few; d_call: NA; cdr3_nt: TGCAGTGCACAGGGAGGTGGCAACACTGAAGCTTTCTTT; cdr3_aa: CSAQGGGNTEAFF
j_call: TRBJ1-1; v_call: TRBV6-1; clone_size: few; d_call: NA; cdr3_nt: TGTGCCAGCAGTCCGGCAAGGGGCGCGAACACTGAAGCTTTCTTT; cdr3_aa: CASSPARGANTEAFF
j_call: TRBJ2-4; v_call: TRBV18; clone_size: few; d_call: NA; cdr3_nt: TGTGCCAGCTCACGCGGGACAGCAAACATTCAGTACTTC; cdr3_aa: CASSRGTANIQYF
j_call: TRBJ1-2; v_call: TRBV7-8; clone_size: NA; d_call: NA; cdr3_nt: TGTGCCAGCGTCTCTCTGGACCTTTCGGGGGCGCGGGGTTATGGCTACACCTTC; cdr3_aa: CASVSLDLSGARGYGYTF
j_call: TRBJ2-3; v_call: TRBV6-5; clone_size: many; d_call: NA; cdr3_nt: TGTGCCAGCAGGCGCGCCACAGATACGCAGTATTTT; cdr3_aa: CASRRATDTQYF
j_call: TRBJ2-2; v_call: TRBV4-2; clone_size: many; d_call: TRBD2; cdr3_nt: TGTGCCAGCAGCCAAGTTGGGCTAGCGGGGGGGAACACCGGGGAGCTGTTTTTT; cdr3_aa: CASSQVGLAGGNTGELFF
j_call: TRBJ1-5; v_call: TRBV5-1; clone_size: few; d_call: TRBD1; cdr3_nt: TGCGCCAGCAGCTTGACAGGGGGACATTATAGCAATCAGCCCCAGCATTTT; cdr3_aa: CASSLTGGHYSNQPQHF
j_call: TRBJ2-1; v_call: TRBV4-1; clone_size: many; d_call: TRBD2; cdr3_nt: TGCGCCAGCAGCCGCTTAGGGACTAGCGTGAATGAGCAGTTCTTC; cdr3_aa: CASSRLGTSVNEQFF
j_call: TRBJ1-2; v_call: TRBV29-1; clone_size: NA; d_call: NA; cdr3_nt: TGCAGCGTCGGTGTCGTCTCCGCATCGGGCTACACCTTC; cdr3_aa: CSVGVVSASGYTF
j_call: TRBJ2-5; v_call: TRBV29-1; clone_size: few; d_call: TRBD2; cdr3_nt: TGCAGCGCGGTGACTAGCGGGGTCGAGACCCAGTACTTC; cdr3_aa: CSAVTSGVETQYF
j_call: TRBJ2-5; v_call: TRBV5-1; clone_size: NA; d_call: TRBD1; cdr3_nt: TGCGCCAGCAGCTACCGACAGGGGACTGGGGAGACCCAGTACTTC; cdr3_aa: CASSYRQGTGETQYF
j_call: TRBJ2-3; v_call: TRBV11-3; clone_size: NA; d_call: TRBD2; cdr3_nt: TGTGCCAGCGGGGCTGGCGGGGGGGGCACAGATACGCAGTATTTT; cdr3_aa: CASGAGGGGTDTQYF
j_call: TRBJ2-2; v_call: TRBV7-6; clone_size: many; d_call: NA; cdr3_nt: TGTGCCAGCAGCCTCGGGACACTGTACACCGGGGAGCTGTTTTTT; cdr3_aa: CASSLGTLYTGELFF
j_call: TRBJ1-5; v_call: TRBV20-1; clone_size: NA; d_call: NA; cdr3_nt: TGCAGTGCTAGGACGCAGGATCAGCCCCAGCATTTT; cdr3_aa: CSARTQDQPQHF
j_call: TRBJ2-3; v_call: TRBV4-3; clone_size: NA; d_call: TRBD1; cdr3_nt: TGCGCCAGCAGCCCTGGAAGGACAGGGGCCCTTCCAGATACGCAGTATTTT; cdr3_aa: CASSPGRTGALPDTQYF
j_call: TRBJ2-7; v_call: TRBV5-1; clone_size: many; d_call: TRBD1; cdr3_nt: TGCGCCAGCAGCCCCACGGGACAGGACTACGAGCAGTACTTC; cdr3_aa: CASSPTGQDYEQYF
j_call: TRBJ2-3; v_call: TRBV12-3/TRBV12-4; clone_size: many; d_call: NA; cdr3_nt: TGTGCCAGCAGTTCGCGGGGTGAAGATACGCAGTATTTT; cdr3_aa: CASSSRGEDTQYF
j_call: TRBJ2-3; v_call: TRBV2; clone_size: NA; d_call: NA; cdr3_nt: TGTGCCAGCACCTTCCGGACTCCAGGCACAGATACGCAGTATTTT; cdr3_aa: CASTFRTPGTDTQYF
j_call: TRBJ2-5; v_call: TRBV5-1; clone_size: NA; d_call: TRBD1; cdr3_nt: TGCGCCAGCAGCATGACCGGGACAGGGGAGGAGACCCAGTACTTC; cdr3_aa: CASSMTGTGEETQYF
j_call: TRBJ1-1; v_call: TRBV20-1; clone_size: few; d_call: TRBD1; cdr3_nt: TGCAGTGCTCCAGGGGGGAACACTGAAGCTTTCTTT; cdr3_aa: CSAPGGNTEAFF
j_call: TRBJ2-5; v_call: TRBV7-3; clone_size: NA; d_call: NA; cdr3_nt: TGTGCCAGCAGCTTAAACAGGGCTCAAGAGACCCAGTACTTC; cdr3_aa: CASSLNRAQETQYF